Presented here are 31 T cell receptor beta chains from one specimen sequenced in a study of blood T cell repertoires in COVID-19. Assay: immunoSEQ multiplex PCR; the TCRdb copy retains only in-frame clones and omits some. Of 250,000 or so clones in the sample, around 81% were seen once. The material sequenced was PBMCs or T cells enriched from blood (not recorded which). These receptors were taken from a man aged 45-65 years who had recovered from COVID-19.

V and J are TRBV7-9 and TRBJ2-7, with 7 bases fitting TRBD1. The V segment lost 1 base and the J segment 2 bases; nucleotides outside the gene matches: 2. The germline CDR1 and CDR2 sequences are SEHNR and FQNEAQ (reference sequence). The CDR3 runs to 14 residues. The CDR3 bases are TGTGCCAGCAGCTTAGGTGGGACAGCCTACGAGCAGTACTTC. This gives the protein CASSLGGTAYEQYF.

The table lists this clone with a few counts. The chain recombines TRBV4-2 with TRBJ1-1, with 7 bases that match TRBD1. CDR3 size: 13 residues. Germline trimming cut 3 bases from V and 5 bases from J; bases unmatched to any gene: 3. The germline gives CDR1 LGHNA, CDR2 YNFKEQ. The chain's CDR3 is CASSQDRRTEAFF. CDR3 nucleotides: TGTGCCAGCAGCCAGGACAGGCGAACTGAAGCTTTCTTT.

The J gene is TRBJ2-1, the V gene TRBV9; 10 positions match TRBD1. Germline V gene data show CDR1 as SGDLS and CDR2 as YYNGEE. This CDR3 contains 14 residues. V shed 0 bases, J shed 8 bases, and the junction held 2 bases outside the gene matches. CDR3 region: CASSVGDRGHEQFF. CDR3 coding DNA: TGTGCCAGCAGCGTAGGAGACAGGGGGCATGAGCAGTTCTTC.

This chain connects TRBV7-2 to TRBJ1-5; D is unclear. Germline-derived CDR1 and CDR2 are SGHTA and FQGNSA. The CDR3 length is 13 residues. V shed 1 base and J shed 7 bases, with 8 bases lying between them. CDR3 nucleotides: TGTGCCAGCAGCTTAGGTGTCAGGCAGCCCCAGCATTTT. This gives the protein CASSLGVRQPQHF. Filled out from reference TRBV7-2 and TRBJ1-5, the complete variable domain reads GAGVSQSPSNKVTEKGKDVELRCDPISGHTALYWYRQSLGQGLEFLIYFQGNSAPDKSGLPSDRFSAERTGGSVSTLTIQRTQQEDSAVYLCASSLGVRQPQHFGDGTRLSIL.

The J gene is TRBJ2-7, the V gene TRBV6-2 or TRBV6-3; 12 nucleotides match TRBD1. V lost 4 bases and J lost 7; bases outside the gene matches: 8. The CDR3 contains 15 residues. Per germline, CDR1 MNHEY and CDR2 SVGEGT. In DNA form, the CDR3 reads TGTGCCAGCAGTTCTCCGGGACAGGGGGCCGGTGAGCAGTACTTC. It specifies CASSSPGQGAGEQYF.

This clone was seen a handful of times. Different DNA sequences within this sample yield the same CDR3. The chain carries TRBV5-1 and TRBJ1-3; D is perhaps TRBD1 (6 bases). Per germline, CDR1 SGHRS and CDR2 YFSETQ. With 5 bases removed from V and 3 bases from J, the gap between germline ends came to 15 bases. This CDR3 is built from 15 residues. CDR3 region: CASRPTGSSGNTIYF. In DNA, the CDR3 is TGCGCCAGCAGACCGACAGGATCAAGTGGAAACACCATATATTTT.

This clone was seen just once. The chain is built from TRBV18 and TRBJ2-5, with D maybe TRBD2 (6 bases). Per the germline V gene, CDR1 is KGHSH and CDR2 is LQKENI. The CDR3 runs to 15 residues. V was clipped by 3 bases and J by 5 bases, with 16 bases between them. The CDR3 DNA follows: TGTGCCAGCTCACCCCCAGGGACTCCGAGGGAGACCCAGTACTTC. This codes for CASSPPGTPRETQYF.

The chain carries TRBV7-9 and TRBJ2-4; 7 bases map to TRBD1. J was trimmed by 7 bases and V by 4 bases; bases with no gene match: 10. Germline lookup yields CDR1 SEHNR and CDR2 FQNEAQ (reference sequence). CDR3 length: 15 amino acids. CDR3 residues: CASSSPSGQRNIQYF. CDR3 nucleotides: TGTGCCAGCAGCTCCCCTTCGGGACAGAGGAACATTCAGTACTTC.

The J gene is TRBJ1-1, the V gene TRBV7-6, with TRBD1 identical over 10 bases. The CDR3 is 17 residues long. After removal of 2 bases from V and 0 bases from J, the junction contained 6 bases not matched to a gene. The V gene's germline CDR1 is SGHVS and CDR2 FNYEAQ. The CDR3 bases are TGTGCCAGCAGCTTACAGGACAGGGGGGGGATGAACACTGAAGCTTTCTTT. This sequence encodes CASSLQDRGGMNTEAFF.

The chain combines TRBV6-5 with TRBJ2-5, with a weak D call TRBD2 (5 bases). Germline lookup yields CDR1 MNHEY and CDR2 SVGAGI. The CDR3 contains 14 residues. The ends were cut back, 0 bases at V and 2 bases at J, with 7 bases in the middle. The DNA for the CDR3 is TGTGCCAGCAGTTACTCGAGGGAACAAGAGACCCAGTACTTC. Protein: CASSYSREQETQYF.

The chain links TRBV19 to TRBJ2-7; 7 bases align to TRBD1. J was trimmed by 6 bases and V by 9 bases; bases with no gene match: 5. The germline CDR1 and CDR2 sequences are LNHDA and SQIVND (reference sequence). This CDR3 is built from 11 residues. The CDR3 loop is CASHTGVEQYF. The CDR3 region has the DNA TGTGCCAGCCATACAGGGGTCGAGCAGTACTTC. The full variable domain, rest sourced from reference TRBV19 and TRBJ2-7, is DGGITQSPKYLFRKEGQNVTLSCEQNLNHDAMYWYRQDPGQGLRLIYYSQIVNDFQKGDIAEGYSVSREKKESFPLTVTSAQKNPTAFYLCASHTGVEQYFGPGTRLTVT.

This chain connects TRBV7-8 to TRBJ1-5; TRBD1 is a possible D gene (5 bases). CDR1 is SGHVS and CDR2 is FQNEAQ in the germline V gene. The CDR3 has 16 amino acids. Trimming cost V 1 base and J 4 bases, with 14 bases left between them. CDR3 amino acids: CASSLEWTLTNQPQHF. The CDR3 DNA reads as TGTGCCAGCAGCTTAGAGTGGACACTTACTAATCAGCCCCAGCATTTT.

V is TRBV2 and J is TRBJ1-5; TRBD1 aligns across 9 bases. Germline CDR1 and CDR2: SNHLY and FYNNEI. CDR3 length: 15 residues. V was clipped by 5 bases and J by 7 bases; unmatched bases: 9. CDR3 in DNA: TGTGCCAGCAGTATCGGGACAGGGTACAACCAGCCCCAGCATTTT. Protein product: CASSIGTGYNQPQHF.

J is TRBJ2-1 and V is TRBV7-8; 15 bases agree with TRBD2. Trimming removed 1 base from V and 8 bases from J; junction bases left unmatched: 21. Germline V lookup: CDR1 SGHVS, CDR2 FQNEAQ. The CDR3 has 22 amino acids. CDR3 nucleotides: TGTGCCAGCAGCTTAGGATACACAAAAAGGACTAGCGGGGGGGCAATGAGCTATGAGCAGTTCTTC. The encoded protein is CASSLGYTKRTSGGAMSYEQFF.

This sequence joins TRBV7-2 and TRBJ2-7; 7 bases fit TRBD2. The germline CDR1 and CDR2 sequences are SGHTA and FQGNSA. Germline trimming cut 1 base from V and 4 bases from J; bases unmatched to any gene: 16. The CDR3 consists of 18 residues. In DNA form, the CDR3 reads TGTGCCAGCAGCTTAGAGAGGGCTAGCGGAGTGCATACTTACGAGCAGTACTTC. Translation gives CASSLERASGVHTYEQYF.

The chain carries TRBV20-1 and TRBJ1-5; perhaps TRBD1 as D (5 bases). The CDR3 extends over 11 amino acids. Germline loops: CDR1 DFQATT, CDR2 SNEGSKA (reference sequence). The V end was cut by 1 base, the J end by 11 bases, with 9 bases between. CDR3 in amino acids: CSARVGGSQHF. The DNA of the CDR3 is TGCAGTGCTAGAGTGGGGGGGTCCCAGCATTTT.

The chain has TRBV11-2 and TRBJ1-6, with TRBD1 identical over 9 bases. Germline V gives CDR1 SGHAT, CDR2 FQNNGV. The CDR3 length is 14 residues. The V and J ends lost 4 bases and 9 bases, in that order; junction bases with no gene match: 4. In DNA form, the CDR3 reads TGTGCCAGCAGCTCCCAGACAGGGGGTTCACCCCTCCACTTT. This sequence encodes CASSSQTGGSPLHF.

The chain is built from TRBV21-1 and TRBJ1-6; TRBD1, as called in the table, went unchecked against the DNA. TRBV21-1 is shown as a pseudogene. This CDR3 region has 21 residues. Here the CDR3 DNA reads TGTGCCAGCAGCAAAATGAGAGACCGGGACAGCCGCCGTTCTACTAATTCACCCCTCCACTTT. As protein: CASSKMRDRDSRRSTNSPLHF.

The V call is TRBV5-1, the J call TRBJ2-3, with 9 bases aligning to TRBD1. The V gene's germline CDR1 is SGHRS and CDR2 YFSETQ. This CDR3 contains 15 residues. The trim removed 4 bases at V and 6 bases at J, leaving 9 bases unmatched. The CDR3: CASSAGQGQSDTQYF. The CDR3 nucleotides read TGCGCCAGCAGCGCCGGACAGGGGCAAAGCGATACGCAGTATTTT.

CDR3 sequence: CASSLTWGGGTSNQPQHF. The CDR3 DNA is TGTGCCAGCAGTTTAACATGGGGAGGAGGGACGAGCAATCAGCCCCAGCATTTT. The V gene is TRBV27, the J gene TRBJ1-5; the D gene is possibly TRBD1 (5 bases). Trimming left V 2 bases short and J 1 base short, with 18 bases between. Germline V gives CDR1 MNHEY, CDR2 SMNVEV (reference sequence). CDR3 size: 18 residues.

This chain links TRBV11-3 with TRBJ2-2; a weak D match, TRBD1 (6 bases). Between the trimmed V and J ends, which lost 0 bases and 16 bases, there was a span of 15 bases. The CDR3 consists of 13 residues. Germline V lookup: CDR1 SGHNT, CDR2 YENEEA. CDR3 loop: CASSLDRDKGPFF. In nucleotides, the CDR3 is TGTGCCAGCAGCTTAGATCGGGACAAAGGTCCGTTTTTT.

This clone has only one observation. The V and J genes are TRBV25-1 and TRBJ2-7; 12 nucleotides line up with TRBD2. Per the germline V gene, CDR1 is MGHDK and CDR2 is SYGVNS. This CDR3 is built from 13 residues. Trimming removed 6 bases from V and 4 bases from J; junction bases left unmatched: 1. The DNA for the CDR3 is TGTGCCAGCAGGACTAGCGGGAGTTACGAGCAGTACTTC. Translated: CASRTSGSYEQYF.

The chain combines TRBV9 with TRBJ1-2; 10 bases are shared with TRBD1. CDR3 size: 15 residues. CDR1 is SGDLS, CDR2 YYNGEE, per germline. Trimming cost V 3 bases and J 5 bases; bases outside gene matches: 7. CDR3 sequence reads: CASSAHLGQGYGYTF. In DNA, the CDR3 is TGTGCCAGCAGCGCTCACCTGGGACAGGGGTATGGCTACACCTTC.

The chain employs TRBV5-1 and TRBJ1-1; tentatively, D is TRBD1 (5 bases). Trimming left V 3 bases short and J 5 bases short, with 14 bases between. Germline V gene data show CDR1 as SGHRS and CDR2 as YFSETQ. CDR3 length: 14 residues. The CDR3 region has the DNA TGCGCCAGCAGCTCCGGCGGGGGGGAGACTGAAGCTTTCTTT. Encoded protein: CASSSGGGETEAFF.

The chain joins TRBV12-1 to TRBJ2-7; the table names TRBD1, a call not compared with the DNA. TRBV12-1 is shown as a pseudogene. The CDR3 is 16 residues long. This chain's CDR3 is CASSFGFSSGGKEQYF. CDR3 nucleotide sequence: TGTGCCAGCAGCTTTGGGTTTTCGTCAGGGGGCAAAGAGCAGTACTTC.

The CDR3 sequence: CASLASSTDTQYF. In nucleotides, the CDR3 is TGTGCCAGTCTAGCGAGCTCCACAGATACGCAGTATTTT. The chain joins TRBV19 to TRBJ2-3; a possible D gene is TRBD2 (6 bases). Looked up from germline, CDR1 is LNHDA and CDR2 is SQIVND (reference sequence). CDR3 length equals 13 residues. Trimming removed 8 bases at V and 2 bases at J, with 11 bases between. Complete variable domain (other parts from reference TRBV19 and TRBJ2-3): DGGITQSPKYLFRKEGQNVTLSCEQNLNHDAMYWYRQDPGQGLRLIYYSQIVNDFQKGDIAEGYSVSREKKESFPLTVTSAQKNPTAFYLCASLASSTDTQYFGPGTRLTVL.

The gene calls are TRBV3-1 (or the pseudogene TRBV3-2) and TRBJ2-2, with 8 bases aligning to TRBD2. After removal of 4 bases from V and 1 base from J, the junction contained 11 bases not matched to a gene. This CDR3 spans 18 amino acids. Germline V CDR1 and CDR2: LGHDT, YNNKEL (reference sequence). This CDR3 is CASSLRPFTSGNTGELFF. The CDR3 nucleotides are TGTGCCAGCAGCCTCCGCCCATTCACTAGCGGGAACACCGGGGAGCTGTTTTTT.

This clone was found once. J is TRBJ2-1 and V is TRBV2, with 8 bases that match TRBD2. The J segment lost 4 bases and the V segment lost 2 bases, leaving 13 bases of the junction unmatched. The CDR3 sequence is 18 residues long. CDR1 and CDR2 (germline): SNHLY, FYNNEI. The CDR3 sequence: CASSETPAFGGEYNEQFF. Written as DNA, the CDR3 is TGTGCCAGCAGTGAAACACCAGCATTCGGGGGGGAGTACAATGAGCAGTTCTTC.

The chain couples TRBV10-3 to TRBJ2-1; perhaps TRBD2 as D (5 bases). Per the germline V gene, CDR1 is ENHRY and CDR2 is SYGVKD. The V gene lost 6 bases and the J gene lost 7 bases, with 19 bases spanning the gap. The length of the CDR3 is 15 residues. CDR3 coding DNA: TGTGCCATCAGAGGGCCAGCGGCCGATTTGAATGAGCAGTTCTTC. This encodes CAIRGPAADLNEQFF.

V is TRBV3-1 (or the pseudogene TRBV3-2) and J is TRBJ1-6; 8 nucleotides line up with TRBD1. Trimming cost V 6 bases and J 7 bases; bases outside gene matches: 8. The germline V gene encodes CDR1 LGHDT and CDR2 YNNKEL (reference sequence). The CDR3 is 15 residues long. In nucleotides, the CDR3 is TGTGCCAGCAGACTAGGACAGGGAATAAATTCACCCCTCCACTTT. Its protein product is CASRLGQGINSPLHF.

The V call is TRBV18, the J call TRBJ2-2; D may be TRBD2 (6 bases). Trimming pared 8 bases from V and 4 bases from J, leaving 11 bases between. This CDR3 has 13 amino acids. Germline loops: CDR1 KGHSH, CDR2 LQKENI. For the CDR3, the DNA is TGTGCCAGCGCGGGGCTAGCCACCGGGGAGCTGTTTTTT. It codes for CASAGLATGELFF.